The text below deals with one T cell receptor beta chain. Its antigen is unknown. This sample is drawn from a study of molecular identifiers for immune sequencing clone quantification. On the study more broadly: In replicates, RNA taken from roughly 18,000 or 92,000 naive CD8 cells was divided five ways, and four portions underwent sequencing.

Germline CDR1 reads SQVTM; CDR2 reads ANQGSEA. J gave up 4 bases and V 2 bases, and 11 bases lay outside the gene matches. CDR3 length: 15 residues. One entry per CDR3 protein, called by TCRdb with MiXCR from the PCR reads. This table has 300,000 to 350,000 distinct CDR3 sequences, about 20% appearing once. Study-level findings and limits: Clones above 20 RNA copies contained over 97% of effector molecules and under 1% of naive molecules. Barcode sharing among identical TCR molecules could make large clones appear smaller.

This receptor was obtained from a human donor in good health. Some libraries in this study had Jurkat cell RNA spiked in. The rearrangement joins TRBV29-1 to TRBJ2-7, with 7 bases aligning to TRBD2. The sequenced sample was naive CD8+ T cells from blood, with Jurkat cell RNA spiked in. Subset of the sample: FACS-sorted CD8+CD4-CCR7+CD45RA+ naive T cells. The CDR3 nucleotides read TGCAGCGTTGAATCCTTTTCAGCGGGGAGTTACGAGCAGTACTTC. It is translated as CSVESFSAGSYEQYF.